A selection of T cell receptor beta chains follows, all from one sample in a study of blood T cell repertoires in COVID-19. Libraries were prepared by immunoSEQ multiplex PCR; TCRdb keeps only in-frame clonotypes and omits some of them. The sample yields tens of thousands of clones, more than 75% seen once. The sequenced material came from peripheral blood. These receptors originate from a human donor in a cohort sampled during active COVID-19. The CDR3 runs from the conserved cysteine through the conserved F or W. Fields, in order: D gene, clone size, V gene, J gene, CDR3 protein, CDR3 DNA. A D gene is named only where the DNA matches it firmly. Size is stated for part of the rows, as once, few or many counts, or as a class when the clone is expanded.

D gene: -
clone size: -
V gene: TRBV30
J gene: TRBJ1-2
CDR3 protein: CAWKSSGVYYGYTF
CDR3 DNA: TGTGCCTGGAAGTCTTCAGGGGTATACTATGGCTACACCTTC

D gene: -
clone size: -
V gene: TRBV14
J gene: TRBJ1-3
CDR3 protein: CASSRHRTWNTIYF
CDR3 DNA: TGTGCCAGCAGTCGACACCGCACTTGGAACACCATATATTTT

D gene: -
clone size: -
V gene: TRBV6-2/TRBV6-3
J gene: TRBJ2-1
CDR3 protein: CASSRQGYNEQFF
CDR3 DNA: TGTGCCAGCAGTCGGCAGGGCTACAATGAGCAGTTCTTC

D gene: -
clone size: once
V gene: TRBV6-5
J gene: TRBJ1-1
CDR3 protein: CASSYGALTEAFF
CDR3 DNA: TGTGCCAGCAGTTACGGGGCACTCACTGAAGCTTTCTTT

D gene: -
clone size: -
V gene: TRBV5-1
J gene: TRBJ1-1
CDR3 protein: CASSLAGGTLYTEAFF
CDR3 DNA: TGCGCCAGCAGCTTGGCGGGGGGCACCTTATACACTGAAGCTTTCTTT

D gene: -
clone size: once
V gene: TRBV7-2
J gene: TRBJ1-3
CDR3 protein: CASSIRMGGSGNTIYF
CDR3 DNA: TGTGCCAGCAGCATTCGGATGGGTGGGTCGGGTAACACCATATATTTT

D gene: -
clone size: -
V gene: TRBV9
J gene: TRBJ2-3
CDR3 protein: CASSVGLKDTQYF
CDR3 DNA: TGTGCCAGCAGCGTAGGACTGAAAGATACGCAGTATTTT

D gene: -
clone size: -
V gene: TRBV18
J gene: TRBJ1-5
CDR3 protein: CASSSIQGSAQHF
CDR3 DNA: TGTGCCAGCTCATCGATTCAGGGATCAGCCCAGCATTTT

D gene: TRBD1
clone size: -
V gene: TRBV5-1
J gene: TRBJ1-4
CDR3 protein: CASSGGDRINEKLFF
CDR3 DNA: TGCGCCAGCAGTGGAGGGGACAGGATTAATGAAAAACTGTTTTTT

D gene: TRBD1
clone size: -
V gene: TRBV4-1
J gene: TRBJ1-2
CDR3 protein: CASSQTGLYGYTF
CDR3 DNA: TGCGCCAGCAGCCAGACAGGGCTCTATGGCTACACCTTC

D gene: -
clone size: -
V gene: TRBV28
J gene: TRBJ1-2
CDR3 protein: CASSPAGRNYGYTF
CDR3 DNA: TGTGCCAGCAGTCCTGCGGGGAGAAACTATGGCTACACCTTC

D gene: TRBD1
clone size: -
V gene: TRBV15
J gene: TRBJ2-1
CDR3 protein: CATSRAGTGDVEQFF
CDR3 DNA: TGTGCCACCAGCAGGGCCGGGACAGGGGATGTTGAGCAGTTCTTC

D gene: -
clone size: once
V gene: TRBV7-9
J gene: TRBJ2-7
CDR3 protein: CASSLEYSYEQYF
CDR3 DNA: TGTGCCAGCAGCTTAGAATACTCCTACGAGCAGTACTTC

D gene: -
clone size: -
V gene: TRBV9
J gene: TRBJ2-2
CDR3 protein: CASSVVPGVGTGELFF
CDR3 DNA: TGTGCCAGCAGCGTAGTCCCAGGGGTCGGCACCGGGGAGCTGTTTTTT

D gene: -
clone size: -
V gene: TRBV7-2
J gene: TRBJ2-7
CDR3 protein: CASSLDRTATYEQYF
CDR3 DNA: TGTGCCAGCAGCTTAGATCGGACAGCAACCTACGAGCAGTACTTC

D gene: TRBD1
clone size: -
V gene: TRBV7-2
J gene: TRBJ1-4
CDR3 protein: CASSPGGGTGSGKLFF
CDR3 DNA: TGTGCCAGCAGCCCGGGGGGAGGGACAGGGAGTGGAAAACTGTTTTTT

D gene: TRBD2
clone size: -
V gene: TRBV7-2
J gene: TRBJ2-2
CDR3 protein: CASSLIGGVSTGELFF
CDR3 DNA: TGTGCCAGCAGCCTGATCGGGGGGGTTAGCACCGGGGAGCTGTTTTTT

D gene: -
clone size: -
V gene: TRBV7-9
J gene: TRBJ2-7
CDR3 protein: CASSGSSTGEQYF
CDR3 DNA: TGTGCCAGCAGCGGCAGCAGTACGGGCGAGCAGTACTTC

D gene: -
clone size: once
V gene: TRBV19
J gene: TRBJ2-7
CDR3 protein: CASSPRGSRENEQYF
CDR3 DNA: TGTGCCAGTAGTCCCCGGGGGAGCAGGGAGAACGAGCAGTACTTC

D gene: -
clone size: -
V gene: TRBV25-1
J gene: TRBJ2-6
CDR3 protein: CASSEFSGESSGANVLTF
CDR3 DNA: TGTGCCAGCAGTGAATTCTCGGGGGAATCCTCTGGGGCCAACGTCCTGACTTTC

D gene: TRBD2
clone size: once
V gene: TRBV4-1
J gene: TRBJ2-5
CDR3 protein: CASSQQSGGGETQYF
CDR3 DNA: TGCGCCAGCAGCCAACAATCAGGCGGGGGGGAGACCCAGTACTTC

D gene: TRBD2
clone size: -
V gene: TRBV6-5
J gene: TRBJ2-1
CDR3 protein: CASSWISGGTYNEQFF
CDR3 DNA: TGTGCCAGCAGTTGGATTAGCGGGGGGACTTACAATGAGCAGTTCTTC

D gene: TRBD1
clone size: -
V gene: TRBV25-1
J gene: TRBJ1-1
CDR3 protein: CASSEGQQTQEAFF
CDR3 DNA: TGTGCCAGCAGTGAGGGACAGCAGACTCAAGAAGCTTTCTTT

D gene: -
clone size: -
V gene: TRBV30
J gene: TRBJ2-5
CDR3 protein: CAGRGGAETQYF
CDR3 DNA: TGTGCCGGGAGGGGGGGGGCTGAGACCCAGTACTTC

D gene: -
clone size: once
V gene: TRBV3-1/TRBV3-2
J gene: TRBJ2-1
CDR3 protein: CASSQLDRNEQFF
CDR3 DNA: TGTGCCAGCAGCCAGCTAGACAGAAACGAGCAGTTCTTC

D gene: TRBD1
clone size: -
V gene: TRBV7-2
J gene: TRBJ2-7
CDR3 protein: CASSLGQGAYEQYF
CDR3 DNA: TGTGCCAGCAGCCTCGGACAGGGGGCATACGAGCAGTACTTC

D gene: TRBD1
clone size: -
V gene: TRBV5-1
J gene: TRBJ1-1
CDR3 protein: CASSRNTGDTEAFF
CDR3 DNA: TGCGCCAGCAGCAGGAACACAGGGGACACTGAAGCTTTCTTT

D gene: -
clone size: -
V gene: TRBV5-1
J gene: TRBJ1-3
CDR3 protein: CASSLGQSGNTIYF
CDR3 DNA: TGCGCCAGCAGCTTGGGACAGTCTGGAAACACCATATATTTT

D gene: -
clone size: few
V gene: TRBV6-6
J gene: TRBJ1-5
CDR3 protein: CASSLDSFNQPQHF
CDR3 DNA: TGTGCCAGCAGTCTTGACAGCTTCAATCAGCCCCAGCATTTT

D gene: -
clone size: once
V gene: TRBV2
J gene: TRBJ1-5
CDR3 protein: CASSVTRLSNQPQHF
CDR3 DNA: TGTGCCAGCAGTGTAACTCGACTTAGCAATCAGCCCCAGCATTTT

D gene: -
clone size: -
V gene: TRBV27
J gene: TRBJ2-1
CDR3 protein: CATTPNPPLSSYNEQFF
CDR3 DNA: TGTGCCACCACCCCGAATCCCCCCCTGAGCTCCTACAATGAGCAGTTCTTC

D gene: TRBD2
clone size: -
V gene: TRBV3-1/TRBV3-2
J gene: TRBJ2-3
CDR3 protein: CASSPASGGLGGTDTQYF
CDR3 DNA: TGTGCCAGCAGCCCGGCCAGCGGGGGGCTGGGGGGCACAGATACGCAGTATTTT

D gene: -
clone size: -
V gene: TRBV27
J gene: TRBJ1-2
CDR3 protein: CATTPGGPGANYGYTF
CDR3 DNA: TGTGCCACCACCCCCGGGGGGCCGGGGGCAAACTATGGCTACACCTTC

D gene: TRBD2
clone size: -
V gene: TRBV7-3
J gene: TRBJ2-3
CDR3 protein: CASSSLAGGSDTQYF
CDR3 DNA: TGTGCCAGCAGCTCACTAGCGGGGGGGTCAGATACGCAGTATTTT

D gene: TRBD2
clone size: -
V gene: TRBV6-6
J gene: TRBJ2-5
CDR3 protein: CASSYQGLGSQETQYF
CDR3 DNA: TGTGCCAGCAGTTACCAGGGACTAGGGAGCCAAGAGACCCAGTACTTC

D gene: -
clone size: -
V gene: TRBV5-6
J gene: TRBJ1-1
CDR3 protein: CASSLGLEAFF
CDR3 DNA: TGTGCCAGCAGCTTGGGTCTTGAAGCTTTCTTT

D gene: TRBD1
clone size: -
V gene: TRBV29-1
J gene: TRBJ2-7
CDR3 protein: CSVEEGTGTYEQYF
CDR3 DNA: TGCAGCGTTGAAGAGGGGACAGGGACCTACGAGCAGTACTTC

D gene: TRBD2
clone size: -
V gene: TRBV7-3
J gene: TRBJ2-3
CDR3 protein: CASSSRTSGGIADTQYF
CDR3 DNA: TGTGCCAGCAGCTCACGGACTAGCGGGGGTATAGCAGATACGCAGTATTTT

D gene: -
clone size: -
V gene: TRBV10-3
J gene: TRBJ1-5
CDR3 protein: CAVQQDSNQPQHF
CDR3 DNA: TGTGCCGTTCAACAGGACAGCAATCAGCCCCAGCATTTT

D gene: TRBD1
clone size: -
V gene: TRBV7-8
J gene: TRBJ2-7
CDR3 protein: CASSGRQGVFYEQYF
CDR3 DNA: TGTGCCAGCAGCGGACGACAGGGGGTGTTTTACGAGCAGTACTTC

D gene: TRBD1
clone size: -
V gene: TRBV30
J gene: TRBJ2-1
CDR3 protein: CAWSIGTANEQFF
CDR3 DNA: TGTGCCTGGAGTATCGGGACAGCAAATGAGCAGTTCTTC

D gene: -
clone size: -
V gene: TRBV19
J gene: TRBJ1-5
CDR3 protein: CASSTDSYSNQPQHF
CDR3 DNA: TGTGCCAGTTCGACGGACAGCTATAGCAATCAGCCCCAGCATTTT

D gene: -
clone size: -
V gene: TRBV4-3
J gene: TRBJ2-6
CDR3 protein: CASSQERESGANVLTF
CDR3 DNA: TGCGCCAGCAGCCAAGAGAGGGAGTCTGGGGCCAACGTCCTGACTTTC

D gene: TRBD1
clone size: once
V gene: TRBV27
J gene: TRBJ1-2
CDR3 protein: CASSAGTGVNYGYTF
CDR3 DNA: TGTGCCAGCAGTGCTGGGACAGGGGTTAACTATGGCTACACCTTC

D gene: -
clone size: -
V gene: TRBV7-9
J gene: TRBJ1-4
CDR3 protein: CASGSHSEQATTNEKLFF
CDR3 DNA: TGTGCCAGCGGATCGCACTCTGAACAGGCTACAACTAATGAAAAACTGTTTTTT

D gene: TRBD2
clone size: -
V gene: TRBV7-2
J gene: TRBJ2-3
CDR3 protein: CASSPLQQRGTRGTQYF
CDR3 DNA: TGTGCCAGCAGCCCCCTCCAACAGCGGGGGACAAGGGGTACGCAGTATTTT

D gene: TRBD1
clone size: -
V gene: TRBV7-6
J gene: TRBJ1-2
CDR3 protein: CASSGYRGGYTF
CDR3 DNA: TGTGCCAGCAGCGGATACAGGGGCGGCTACACCTTC

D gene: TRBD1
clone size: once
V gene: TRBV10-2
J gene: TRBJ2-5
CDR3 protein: CASTGQGDQETQYF
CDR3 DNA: TGCGCCAGCACGGGGCAGGGGGACCAAGAGACCCAGTACTTC

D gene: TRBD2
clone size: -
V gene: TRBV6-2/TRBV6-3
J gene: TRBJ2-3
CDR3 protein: CASSFRGGLEDTQYF
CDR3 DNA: TGTGCCAGCAGTTTTCGGGGGGGCCTGGAAGATACGCAGTATTTT

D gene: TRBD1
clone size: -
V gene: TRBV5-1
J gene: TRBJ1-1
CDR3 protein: CASSLTTGAENTEAFF
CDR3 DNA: TGCGCCAGCAGCTTGACCACAGGGGCCGAGAACACTGAAGCTTTCTTT

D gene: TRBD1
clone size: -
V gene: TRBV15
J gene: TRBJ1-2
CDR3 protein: CAIPSQGDYGYTF
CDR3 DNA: TGTGCCATCCCTTCACAGGGGGATTATGGCTACACCTTC

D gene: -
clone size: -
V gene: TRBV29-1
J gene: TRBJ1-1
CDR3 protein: CSVDPRGNTEAFF
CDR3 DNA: TGCAGCGTTGATCCCAGGGGAAACACTGAAGCTTTCTTT